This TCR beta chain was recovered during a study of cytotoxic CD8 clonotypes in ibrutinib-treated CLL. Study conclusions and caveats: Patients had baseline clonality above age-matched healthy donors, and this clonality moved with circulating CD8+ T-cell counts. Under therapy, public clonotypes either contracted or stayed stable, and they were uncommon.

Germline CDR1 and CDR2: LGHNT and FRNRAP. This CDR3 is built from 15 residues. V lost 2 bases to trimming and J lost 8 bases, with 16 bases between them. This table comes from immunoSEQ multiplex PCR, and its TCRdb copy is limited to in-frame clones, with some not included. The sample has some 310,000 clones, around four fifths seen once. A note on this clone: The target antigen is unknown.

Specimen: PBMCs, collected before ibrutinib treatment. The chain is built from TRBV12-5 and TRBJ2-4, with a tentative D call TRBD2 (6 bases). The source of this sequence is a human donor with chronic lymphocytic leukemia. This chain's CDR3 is CASGLKAGLRDIQYF. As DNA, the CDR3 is TGTGCTAGTGGTTTGAAGGCGGGGCTGAGGGACATTCAGTACTTC.